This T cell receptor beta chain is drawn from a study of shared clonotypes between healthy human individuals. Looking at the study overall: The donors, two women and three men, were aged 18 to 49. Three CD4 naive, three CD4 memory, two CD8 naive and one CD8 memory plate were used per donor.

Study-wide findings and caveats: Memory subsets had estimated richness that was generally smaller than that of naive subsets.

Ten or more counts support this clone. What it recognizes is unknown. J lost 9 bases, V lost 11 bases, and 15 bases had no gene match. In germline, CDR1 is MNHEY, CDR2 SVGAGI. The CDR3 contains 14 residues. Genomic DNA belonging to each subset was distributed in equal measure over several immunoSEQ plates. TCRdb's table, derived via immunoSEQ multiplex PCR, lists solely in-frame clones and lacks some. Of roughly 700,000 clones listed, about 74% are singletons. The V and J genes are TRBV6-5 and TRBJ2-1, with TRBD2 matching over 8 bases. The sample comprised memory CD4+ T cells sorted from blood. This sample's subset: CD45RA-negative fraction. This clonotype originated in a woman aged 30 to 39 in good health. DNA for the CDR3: TGTGCCTGCGGACTAGCCATAGATCAAAGTGAGCAGTTCTTC. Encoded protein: CACGLAIDQSEQFF.